The 7 T cell receptor beta chains below were found in one sample sequenced in a study of blood T cells in healthy people across ages. A second PCR, run for 7 to 11 cycles, used a sample-barcoded 5' primer plus a J-beta primer mix. TCRdb fed the 5' RACE reads into MiXCR, producing one record per CDR3 protein. The repertoire has around 1,700,000 distinct CDR3 sequences, 28% of them found once; the top ten carry more than 6%. Sequencing used blood. Source of these receptors: a woman aged 25 to 39 in good health.

This clonotype was seen a few times. Mismatch with germline at one junction end may stem from a read error. The chain links TRBV20-1 to TRBJ1-2; D perhaps matches TRBD1 (6 bases). CDR1 and CDR2 (germline): DFQATT, SNEGSKA (reference sequence). The CDR3 extends over 19 amino acids. The CDR3, as DNA: TGCAGTGCTTGTGATTGGGGTTCGTGTGTCACAAGGGGGGGGAATGGCTGCACCTTC. Translating gives CSACDWGSCVTRGGNGCTF.

This clonotype was seen only a few times. The genes are TRBV12-3 or TRBV12-4 and TRBJ2-1; possibly TRBD2 for D (5 bases). The germline V and J ends were trimmed by 5 bases and 12 bases, with 14 bases remaining between them. This CDR3 spans 12 amino acids. The CDR3 sequence: CASSDYSGVQFF. Written as DNA, the CDR3 is TGTGCCAGCAGTGACTACTCTGGAGTGCAGTTCTTC.

Many counts were recorded for this clonotype. The CDR3, as DNA: TGTGCCAGCACCGGAGGGGAGACCCAGTACTTC. This encodes CASTGGETQYF. The V gene is TRBV12-3 or TRBV12-4, the J gene TRBJ2-5; a weak D match, TRBD2 (6 bases). Trimming pared 7 bases from V and 5 bases from J, leaving 8 bases between. The CDR3 is 11 amino acids.

The rearrangement links TRBV2 to TRBJ2-1; 9 nucleotides agree with TRBD1. The germline V gene has CDR1 SNHLY and CDR2 FYNNEI. Germline trimming cut 4 bases from V and 8 bases from J; bases unmatched to any gene: 9. This CDR3 spans 15 amino acids. CDR3 protein: CASSGDREGLHEQFF. For the CDR3, the DNA is TGTGCCAGCAGTGGGGACAGGGAGGGCTTGCATGAGCAGTTCTTC.

A few counts support this clonotype. The rearrangement joins TRBV24-1 to TRBJ2-1, with TRBD1 identical over 11 bases. CDR3 size: 16 residues. Germline CDR1 and CDR2: KGHDR and SFDVKD. V shed 4 bases and J 7 bases; nucleotides not matched to a gene: 8. In nucleotides, the CDR3 is TGTGCCACCAGTGACACCGGGACAGGGGGGAGGAATGAGCAGTTCTTC. It is translated as CATSDTGTGGRNEQFF.

The chain uses TRBV20-1 and TRBJ2-7; a possible D gene is TRBD2 (6 bases). The germline V and J ends were trimmed by 4 bases and 4 bases, with 17 bases remaining between them. This CDR3 contains 14 residues. CDR1 is DFQATT and CDR2 is SNEGSKA in the germline V gene (reference sequence). CDR3 coding DNA: TGCAGTGCTAATCAGCGGAGGGATTCATACGAGCAGTACTTC. Amino acid sequence: CSANQRRDSYEQYF.

This clonotype came up many times. This chain joins TRBV7-3 and TRBJ2-5; D possibly corresponds to TRBD2 (7 bases). Germline V gene sequence: CDR1 SGHTA, CDR2 FQGTGA. CDR3 length: 14 amino acids. V gave up 6 bases and J gave up 4 bases, with 15 bases separating them. Written as DNA, the CDR3 is TGTGCCAGCAGTTCCGGCGGGGGCGGAGAGACCCAGTACTTC. Protein sequence: CASSSGGGGETQYF.